This TCR beta chain derives from a study of shared clonotypes between healthy human individuals. The CDR3 is made up of 14 amino acids. Germline V gene sequence: CDR1 MGHRA, CDR2 YSYEKL. Trimming removed 3 bases at V and 3 bases at J, with 11 bases between. In the naive CD8 group, cells lacked CD45RO and were positively selected for CCR7, so terminally differentiated effector memory CD45RA+ cells were left out. Assay used: immunoSEQ multiplex PCR; TCRdb lists only in-frame clones, some missing. The sample shows nearly 2 million clones, roughly 94% of them seen only once. The TCR comes from a man younger than 35 in good health. This sequence joins TRBV4-1 and TRBJ2-5; D unresolved. The sequenced material came from naive CD8+ T cells sorted from blood. CDR3 in DNA: TGCGCCAGCAGCCACGGTGACCTCGAAGAGACCCAGTACTTC. Translating it yields CASSHGDLEETQYF.